These 32 T cell receptor beta chains were all obtained from the same sample, sequenced in a study of CD8 T cells in ankylosing spondylitis. Study-wide results and limits: Roughly eight highly homologous variants made up a TCR beta motif that seemed to typify ankylosing spondylitis blood.

These TCRs are of unknown antigen specificity. TCRdb used MiXCR to reprocess the 5' RACE reads, holding one entry per CDR3 protein. The sample carries hundreds of thousands of distinct CDR3 sequences, 12% recorded once. Sequencing was done on a sample of blood, either unsorted or a sorted T cell fraction (not recorded which). The receptor set was obtained from a male donor with ankylosing spondylitis.

The J gene is TRBJ2-1, the V gene TRBV20-1, with TRBD2 identical over 12 bases. The CDR3 totals 16 residues. V dropped 1 base and J dropped 4; count of bases not matched to a gene: 5. Germline CDR1 is DFQATT and CDR2 is SNEGSKA (reference sequence). For the CDR3, the DNA is TGCAGTGCTAGAGGACTAGCGGGAGTTCTATACAATGAGCAGTTCTTC. Protein product: CSARGLAGVLYNEQFF.

The chain combines TRBV5-1 with TRBJ2-7; 12 bases are a match to TRBD2. CDR3 length equals 17 residues. Germline loops: CDR1 SGHRS, CDR2 YFSETQ. V dropped 0 bases and J dropped 4; count of bases not matched to a gene: 8. The CDR3 spells CASSLVLAGGPRYEQYF. The CDR3 nucleotides read TGCGCCAGCAGCTTGGTTCTAGCGGGAGGGCCGCGGTACGAGCAGTACTTC.

V usage is TRBV28 and J usage is TRBJ2-2; the D is unclear. Trimming left V 5 bases short and J 9 bases short, with 7 bases between. Germline CDR1 MDHEN, CDR2 SYDVKM. This CDR3 spans 11 amino acids. The CDR3 loop is CASSQNWELFF. CDR3 nucleotide sequence: TGTGCCAGCAGTCAAAACTGGGAGCTGTTTTTT.

This clonotype has just a few counts. The V and J genes are TRBV29-1 and TRBJ1-1; D gene ambiguous. Germline lookup yields CDR1 SQVTM and CDR2 ANQGSEA. V was trimmed by 5 bases and J by 1 base, leaving 14 bases between them. CDR3 size: 14 residues. CDR3 nucleotides: TGCAGCGTTCCCTGGGAGGAGACGAACACTGAAGCTTTCTTT. Its translation: CSVPWEETNTEAFF.

Only a few counts were recorded for this clonotype. The J gene is TRBJ2-1, the V gene TRBV3-1; D ambiguous. The CDR3 length is 17 residues. Trimming pared 4 bases from V and 6 bases from J, leaving 22 bases between. The germline CDR1 and CDR2 sequences are LGHDT and YNNKEL (reference sequence). The CDR3 is CASSPRKVGSWSNEQFF. In DNA form, the CDR3 reads TGTGCCAGCAGCCCACGAAAGGTGGGATCCTGGTCCAATGAGCAGTTCTTC.

This clonotype appeared many times. This chain connects TRBV5-1 to TRBJ1-6, with D possibly matching TRBD1 (6 bases). The CDR3 spans 13 residues. Trimming took off 4 bases at V and 9 bases at J, with 11 bases between the two ends. Germline CDR1 SGHRS, CDR2 YFSETQ. The CDR3 sequence is CASSRRGASPLHF. CDR3 DNA: TGCGCCAGCAGCCGTCGGGGGGCTTCACCCCTCCACTTT.

The DNA for the CDR3 is TGTGCCAGCAGAAGGGGGACAGGAGGCGAGCAGTACTTC. Its protein product is CASRRGTGGEQYF. The chain couples TRBV28 to TRBJ2-7; the match to TRBD1 covers 8 bases. The CDR3 contains 13 residues. Losses at the gene ends were 6 bases for V and 6 bases for J; bases not matched to a gene: 7. Germline V gene lookup returns CDR1 MDHEN and CDR2 SYDVKM.

V gene TRBV6-1 combines with J gene TRBJ2-2, with unresolved D. V lost 4 bases to trimming and J lost 4 bases, with 13 bases between them. CDR3 size: 15 residues. CDR1 is MNHNS and CDR2 is SASEGT in the germline V gene. In DNA form, the CDR3 reads TGTGCCAGCAGTGTTCTAGGAAGAGTCACCGGGGAGCTGTTTTTT. It is translated as CASSVLGRVTGELFF.

In this sample, this clonotype turned up a few times. This rearrangement joins TRBV7-2 to TRBJ2-2; the match to TRBD1 covers 7 bases. This CDR3 has 14 amino acids. Germline assignment: CDR1 SGHTA and CDR2 FQGNSA. The junction had 9 bases not matched to a gene; V was cut back by 7 bases and J by 7 bases. The CDR3 nucleotides are TGTGCCAGCAACTCAGGGGGAGCAATCGGGGAGCTGTTTTTT. This translates into CASNSGGAIGELFF.

This clonotype was detected a few times. The V call is TRBV7-3, the J call TRBJ2-1; D not resolved. Trimming took off 4 bases at V and 5 bases at J, with 12 bases between the two ends. This CDR3 region has 14 residues. Germline V gene data show CDR1 as SGHTA and CDR2 as FQGTGA. DNA of the CDR3: TGTGCCAGCAGCTCTAACGGCAGGAACAATGAGCAGTTCTTC. Amino acids: CASSSNGRNNEQFF.

CDR3 sequence: CASSTTGLGAETQYF. CDR3 DNA: TGTGCCAGCAGCACAACGGGACTAGGGGCGGAGACCCAGTACTTC. The J gene is TRBJ2-5, the V gene TRBV9, with TRBD2 identical over 8 bases. V trimming: 4 bases; J trimming: 5 bases; junction bases outside the gene matches: 10. Germline CDR1 reads SGDLS; CDR2 reads YYNGEE. The CDR3 runs to 15 residues. The complete variable domain, with remaining parts taken from reference TRBV9 and TRBJ2-5, reads DSGVTQTPKHLITATGQRVTLRCSPRSGDLSVYWYQQSLDQGLQFLIQYYNGEERAKGNILERFSAQQFPDLHSELNLSSLELGDSALYFCASSTTGLGAETQYFGPGTRLLVL.

The chain recombines TRBV18 with TRBJ1-1, with D unclear. The CDR3 totals 14 residues. The ends were cut back, 5 bases at V and 1 base at J, with 11 bases in the middle. In germline, CDR1 is KGHSH, CDR2 LQKENI. The CDR3 region is CASSESFWNTEAFF. The CDR3 nucleotides read TGTGCCAGCTCAGAGTCGTTTTGGAACACTGAAGCTTTCTTT.

This clonotype was counted only a few times. V gene TRBV5-1 combines with J gene TRBJ2-1, with a tentative D call TRBD2 (6 bases). Trimming stripped 0 bases from V and 1 base from J, with 11 bases between. The CDR3 is 16 amino acids. Germline assignment: CDR1 SGHRS and CDR2 YFSETQ. The CDR3 reads CASSLGDSHSYNEQFF. The CDR3 DNA reads TGCGCCAGCAGCTTGGGGGACTCCCATTCCTACAATGAGCAGTTCTTC.

The CDR3 DNA is TGTGCCAGCAGTCCCCTTACGGGACGGCCCTACGAGCAGTACTTC. It translates to CASSPLTGRPYEQYF. V usage is TRBV27 and J usage is TRBJ2-7, with D tentatively TRBD1 or TRBD2 (5 bases each). CDR3 length: 15 amino acids. Trimming left V 5 bases short and J 2 bases short, with 16 bases between. Germline CDR1 MNHEY, CDR2 SMNVEV (reference sequence).

In this sample, this clonotype turned up many times. This chain uses TRBV6-2 or TRBV6-3 with TRBJ2-5; no clear D gene. The CDR3 contains 11 residues. With 4 bases removed from V and 6 bases from J, the gap between germline ends came to 6 bases. Germline V gene lookup returns CDR1 MNHEY and CDR2 SVGEGT. The CDR3 DNA sequence: TGTGCCAGCAGTTTACGGCAGACCCAGTACTTC. This gives the protein CASSLRQTQYF.

V usage is TRBV7-2 and J usage is TRBJ1-3, with D tentatively TRBD1 (5 bases). From germline, CDR1 is SGHTA and CDR2 FQGNSA. V was pared by 2 bases and J by 3 bases, with 14 bases between. This CDR3 contains 16 residues. CDR3 residues: CASSLSGGLYGNTIYF. CDR3 nucleotides: TGTGCCAGCAGCTTATCGGGGGGACTTTATGGAAACACCATATATTTT.

J is TRBJ1-1 and V is TRBV20-1; D unresolved. V was clipped by 4 bases and J by 0 bases, with 9 bases between them. CDR1 is DFQATT and CDR2 is SNEGSKA in the germline V gene (reference sequence). The CDR3 has 13 residues. The CDR3 here is CSAMPNLNTEAFF. The CDR3 coding sequence is TGCAGTGCTATGCCAAATCTGAACACTGAAGCTTTCTTT.

This chain joins TRBV10-3 and TRBJ1-1, with TRBD1 as a possible D gene (6 bases). V lost 7 bases to trimming and J lost 3 bases, with 15 bases between them. The CDR3 contains 14 residues. The germline CDR1 and CDR2 sequences are ENHRY and SYGVKD. The CDR3 sequence is CAIKSGAGDTEAFF. The CDR3 DNA sequence: TGTGCCATCAAGTCGGGGGCGGGAGACACTGAAGCTTTCTTT.

In this sample, this clonotype turned up a few times. The rearrangement uses TRBV4-3 and TRBJ1-6, with 7 bases lining up with TRBD1. Trimming removed 2 bases from V and 4 bases from J; junction bases left unmatched: 5. CDR1 is LGHNA, CDR2 YSLEER, per germline. This CDR3 contains 16 residues. The CDR3 is CASSQTAGQYNSPLHF. Here the CDR3 DNA reads TGCGCCAGCAGCCAAACTGCGGGACAGTATAATTCACCCCTCCACTTT.

This clonotype was seen at least ten times. The V call is TRBV20-1, the J call TRBJ2-7; no reliable D call. The CDR3 loop spans 14 amino acids. The V gene's germline CDR1 is DFQATT and CDR2 SNEGSKA (reference sequence). V was cut by 1 base and J by 2 bases, with 12 bases left in between. The CDR3 loop is CSARVRHRTYEQYF. The CDR3 nucleotides are TGCAGTGCTAGAGTTAGACACAGAACCTACGAGCAGTACTTC.

In its sample, this clonotype was seen a few times. J is TRBJ2-3 and V is TRBV7-8; D uncertain. V was pared by 2 bases and J by 2 bases, with 17 bases between. This CDR3 is built from 17 residues. CDR1 and CDR2 (germline): SGHVS, FQNEAQ. The CDR3 is CASSLHRQAQYTDTQYF. CDR3 nucleotides: TGTGCCAGCAGCTTACACCGCCAGGCACAATACACAGATACGCAGTATTTT.

This clonotype was picked up many times. This chain connects TRBV29-1 to TRBJ2-1; D unresolved. The length of the CDR3 is 12 residues. Trimming pared 4 bases from V and 3 bases from J, leaving 7 bases between. Looked up from germline, CDR1 is SQVTM and CDR2 is ANQGSEA. CDR3 protein: CSVASVYNEQFF. CDR3 nucleotides: TGCAGCGTTGCCAGCGTCTACAATGAGCAGTTCTTC.

This clonotype appeared a few times. The CDR3, as DNA: TGCAGTGCTAGAGTGGCCAGGGGTTCCGATACGCAGTATTTT. Residues: CSARVARGSDTQYF. The chain joins TRBV20-1 to TRBJ2-3, with D tentatively TRBD1 (6 bases). The CDR3 consists of 14 residues. CDR1 and CDR2 from the germline V gene are DFQATT and SNEGSKA (reference sequence). V lost 1 base to trimming and J lost 6 bases, with 14 bases between them.

In this sample, this clonotype turned up a few times. The V and J genes are TRBV18 and TRBJ1-5, with TRBD1 as a possible D gene (5 bases). Germline V gene data show CDR1 as KGHSH and CDR2 as LQKENI. The CDR3 has 14 amino acids. Trimming stripped 4 bases from V and 5 bases from J, with 12 bases between. This CDR3 is CASSLSDTYQPQHF. CDR3 in DNA: TGTGCCAGCTCACTCTCGGACACCTATCAGCCCCAGCATTTT.

This clonotype was seen repeatedly, ten times or more. Here the CDR3 reads CSAKLVLKGDEQYF. CDR3 DNA sequence: TGCAGTGCTAAGTTAGTACTGAAGGGGGACGAGCAGTACTTC. The chain employs TRBV20-1 and TRBJ2-7; TRBD1 is a possible D gene (6 bases). This CDR3 region has 14 residues. The V end lost 4 bases, the J end lost 5 bases, and 18 bases lay between the germline ends. From germline, CDR1 is DFQATT and CDR2 SNEGSKA (reference sequence).

This chain links TRBV18 with TRBJ2-5; 9 nucleotides match TRBD1. This CDR3 contains 14 residues. CDR1 KGHSH and CDR2 LQKENI come from the germline V gene. Trimming removed 7 bases from V and 5 bases from J; junction bases left unmatched: 8. The CDR3 spells CASLGTGTTETQYF. In DNA, the CDR3 is TGTGCCAGCTTGGGGACAGGGACGACGGAGACCCAGTACTTC.

This chain's CDR3 is CASSSARSSYEQYF. The CDR3 DNA sequence: TGTGCCAGCAGTTCAGCGCGAAGCTCCTACGAGCAGTACTTC. The chain carries TRBV6-1 and TRBJ2-7; D is unclear. Looked up from germline, CDR1 is MNHNS and CDR2 is SASEGT. The V and J ends lost 5 bases and 0 bases respectively, with 11 bases between them. The CDR3 has 14 amino acids.

This clonotype was observed a handful of times. The chain combines TRBV29-1 with TRBJ1-1; maybe TRBD1 (6 bases). V lost 4 bases and J lost 6, with 18 bases in between. The CDR3 extends over 14 amino acids. Germline-derived CDR1 and CDR2 are SQVTM and ANQGSEA. The CDR3 sequence: CSVVINRASAEAFF. DNA of the CDR3: TGCAGCGTTGTTATTAACAGGGCATCTGCTGAAGCTTTCTTT.

This clonotype was detected a few times. This sequence joins TRBV6-2 or TRBV6-3 and TRBJ1-5; TRBD1 matches 8 bases. The trim removed 5 bases at V and 3 bases at J, leaving 6 bases unmatched. Germline CDR1 reads MNHEY; CDR2 reads SVGEGT. The CDR3 runs to 15 residues. CDR3 protein: CASSRTGHTNQPQHF. The CDR3 DNA reads as TGTGCCAGCAGTAGGACAGGGCACACCAATCAGCCCCAGCATTTT.

This clonotype was seen more than once but under ten times. This sequence joins TRBV10-3 and TRBJ2-3, with TRBD2 matching 9 bases. CDR1 and CDR2 from the germline V gene are ENHRY and SYGVKD. The CDR3 contains 15 residues. V was clipped by 5 bases and J by 10 bases; unmatched bases: 13. CDR3 nucleotide sequence: TGTGCCATCAGTACCCCCGGGACTAGCCAGATTGCGCAGTATTTT. Translating gives CAISTPGTSQIAQYF.

There are a few counts of this clonotype. The chain uses TRBV7-2 and TRBJ2-5, with 10 positions matching TRBD2. The germline V gene has CDR1 SGHTA and CDR2 FQGNSA. The V and J ends lost 4 bases and 4 bases, in that order; junction bases with no gene match: 6. The CDR3 covers 15 residues. The CDR3 is CASSSSGGEIETQYF. As DNA, the CDR3 is TGTGCCAGCAGCTCAAGCGGGGGGGAAATAGAGACCCAGTACTTC.

This chain uses TRBV28 with TRBJ2-7; either TRBD1 or TRBD2 may supply D (5 bases each). CDR3 length: 13 residues. Germline V gene sequence: CDR1 MDHEN, CDR2 SYDVKM. The V and J ends lost 8 bases and 0 bases respectively, with 11 bases between them. The CDR3 bases are TGTGCCAGCTTCGGGACCGTCTCCTACGAGCAGTACTTC. It codes for CASFGTVSYEQYF.